The 32 T cell receptor beta chains listed next were all sequenced from one sample in a study of T cells after yellow fever vaccination. Each CDR3 protein gets one entry after TCRdb re-called the 5' RACE reads with MiXCR. Of around 300,000 distinct CDR3 sequences in the sample, around 4.5% were seen once. The material sequenced was PBMCs, taken 15 days after the yellow fever booster vaccination. The receptors were gathered from a man younger than 35 who received the YFV17D yellow fever vaccine.

This clonotype showed up just a few times. The CDR3 DNA follows: TGTGCCAGCAGTCGGCCCGGGACAGACTATGGCTACACCTTC. Translation gives CASSRPGTDYGYTF. The rearrangement uses TRBV6-6 and TRBJ1-2; 7 nucleotides agree with TRBD1. The CDR3 is 14 amino acids. Germline V CDR1 and CDR2: MNHNY, SVGAGI (reference sequence). Trimming at V came to 5 bases and at J to 3 bases, leaving 6 bases not matched to a gene.

A few counts support this clonotype. The chain carries TRBV7-9 and TRBJ1-5; TRBD1 matches 9 bases. The V gene's germline CDR1 is SEHNR and CDR2 FQNEAQ (reference sequence). There are 15 residues in the CDR3. J was trimmed by 5 bases and V by 6 bases; bases with no gene match: 8. The CDR3 reads CASSPGTGMDQPQHF. CDR3 bases: TGTGCCAGCAGTCCCGGGACAGGGATGGATCAGCCCCAGCATTTT.

The chain couples TRBV6-1 to TRBJ1-2; possibly TRBD1 for D (5 bases). Per the germline V gene, CDR1 is MNHNS and CDR2 is SASEGT. The CDR3 length is 16 residues. With 6 bases removed from V and 4 bases from J, the gap between germline ends came to 21 bases. The CDR3 protein is CASRRDFISSLYGYTF. As DNA, the CDR3 is TGTGCCAGCAGAAGGGACTTCATTAGTAGTCTCTATGGCTACACCTTC.

This chain links TRBV5-1 with TRBJ2-6; D is ambiguous. With 4 bases removed from V and 2 bases from J, the gap between germline ends came to 7 bases. Per germline, CDR1 SGHRS and CDR2 YFSETQ. The CDR3 sequence is 14 residues long. In nucleotides, the CDR3 is TGCGCCAGCAGCCCCCTTGCTGGGGCCAACGTCCTGACTTTC. Protein: CASSPLAGANVLTF.

This sequence joins TRBV7-2 and TRBJ1-5; D call uncertain. The CDR3 length is 15 residues. V lost 0 bases to trimming and J lost 7 bases, with 13 bases between them. Germline values: CDR1 SGHTA, CDR2 FQGNSA. The DNA of the CDR3 is TGTGCCAGCAGCTTAGCAATGACCGCCAAGCAGCCCCAGCATTTT. Translating gives CASSLAMTAKQPQHF.

This clonotype showed up many times. This sequence joins TRBV4-3 and TRBJ1-2, with D tentatively TRBD1 (5 bases). Germline V CDR1 and CDR2: LGHNA, YSLEER. The CDR3 totals 15 residues. V was trimmed by 4 bases and J by 0 bases, leaving 12 bases between them. CDR3 nucleotides: TGCGCCAGCAGCCGGGGGGATGGAGCTAACTATGGCTACACCTTC. This codes for CASSRGDGANYGYTF.

The V and J genes are TRBV6-6 and TRBJ2-2; 10 bases are shared with TRBD2. Trimming removed 0 bases from V and 6 bases from J; junction bases left unmatched: 4. This CDR3 is built from 16 residues. Per germline, CDR1 MNHNY and CDR2 SVGAGI (reference sequence). CDR3 bases: TGTGCCAGCAGTTACTCGGACAGCGGGGGGGCCGGGGAGCTGTTTTTT. It translates to CASSYSDSGGAGELFF.

This clonotype was detected many times. The V gene is TRBV6-2 or TRBV6-3, the J gene TRBJ2-5; D possibly corresponds to TRBD2 (6 bases). The V gene lost 6 bases and the J gene lost 4 bases, with 21 bases spanning the gap. This CDR3 is 16 amino acids long. Germline CDR1 reads MNHEY; CDR2 reads SVGEGT. The CDR3 nucleotides read TGTGCCAGCAGCCCCCCTGGCTGGACTACCAGAGAGACCCAGTACTTC. It encodes CASSPPGWTTRETQYF.

This clonotype has a single count. An end of the junction does not agree with germline; a read error may underlie this. The rearrangement links TRBV27 to TRBJ2-1; D tentatively reads TRBD1 or TRBD2 (6 bases each). The CDR3 length is 15 residues. CDR1 and CDR2 (germline): MNHEY, SMNVEV (reference sequence). In nucleotides, the CDR3 is TGTGCCAGCACGACGGGGGCTAGCGCATTCAATGAGCAGTTATTC. Translated, it gives CASTTGASAFNEQLF.

The table lists this clonotype with a few counts. The chain is built from TRBV6-6 and TRBJ1-5, with 11 nucleotides matching TRBD1. The ends lost 6 bases at V and 3 bases at J; junction bases unmatched: 4. The germline V gene has CDR1 MNHNY and CDR2 SVGAGI (reference sequence). This CDR3 has 15 residues. CDR3 nucleotides: TGTGCCAGCAGGGGGACAGGGGGGAACAATCAGCCCCAGCATTTT. Translation: CASRGTGGNNQPQHF.

This clonotype was observed a handful of times. The chain links TRBV5-4 to TRBJ1-1; D remains unclear. The length of the CDR3 is 15 residues. V gave up 4 bases and J gave up 0 bases, with 13 bases separating them. CDR1 and CDR2 from the germline V gene are SGHNT and YYREEE (reference sequence). Here the CDR3 DNA reads TGTGCCAGCAGCATAAAACAGTCTCTGAACACTGAAGCTTTCTTT. Its translation: CASSIKQSLNTEAFF. Complete variable domain (other parts from reference TRBV5-4 and TRBJ1-1): ETGVTQSPTHLIKTRGQQVTLRCSSQSGHNTVSWYQQALGQGPQFIFQYYREEENGRGNFPPRFSGLQFPNYSSELNVNALELDDSALYLCASSIKQSLNTEAFFGQGTRLTVV.

This clonotype was seen many times. The chain couples TRBV5-4 to TRBJ1-3; 7 bases are shared with TRBD1. The CDR3 length is 15 residues. V was pared by 4 bases and J by 4 bases, with 8 bases of the junction left unmatched. Germline CDR1 and CDR2: SGHNT and YYREEE (reference sequence). The CDR3 spells CASSKDRVSGNTIYF. The CDR3 DNA is TGTGCCAGCAGCAAAGACAGGGTCTCCGGAAACACCATATATTTT.

This chain joins TRBV10-3 and TRBJ2-1; the D gene is possibly TRBD1 (7 bases). This CDR3 has 14 residues. In germline, CDR1 is ENHRY, CDR2 SYGVKD. V shed 7 bases and J shed 7 bases, with 17 bases lying between them. Written as DNA, the CDR3 is TGTGCCATCACCCCGGGGGCAGGGGGGAATGAGCAGTTCTTC. It codes for CAITPGAGGNEQFF.

The rearrangement uses TRBV19 and TRBJ1-5, with D uncertain. The germline CDR1 and CDR2 sequences are LNHDA and SQIVND (reference sequence). The CDR3 totals 12 residues. Trimming cost V 3 bases and J 3 bases, with 3 bases left between them. Here the CDR3 reads CASSMANQPQHF. The CDR3 nucleotides read TGTGCCAGTAGTATGGCCAATCAGCCCCAGCATTTT.

This clonotype was observed at least ten times. The genes are TRBV7-2 and TRBJ2-7, with 13 bases lining up with TRBD2. Germline values: CDR1 SGHTA, CDR2 FQGNSA. The V and J ends lost 5 bases and 9 bases, in that order; junction bases with no gene match: 4. CDR3 length equals 13 residues. The CDR3 sequence is CASSLGLAGPQYF. Here the CDR3 DNA reads TGTGCCAGCAGCCTGGGACTAGCGGGGCCGCAGTACTTC.

In this sample, this clonotype turned up many times. The rearrangement uses TRBV7-9 and TRBJ2-5; D might be TRBD1 (6 bases). With 4 bases removed from V and 0 bases from J, the gap between germline ends came to 9 bases. In germline, CDR1 is SEHNR, CDR2 FQNEAQ (reference sequence). This CDR3 comprises 14 residues. CDR3 nucleotide sequence: TGTGCCAGCAGCTCCGGGACATACCAAGAGACCCAGTACTTC. It encodes CASSSGTYQETQYF.

CDR3 coding DNA: TGTGCCAGCACTGACAGGGAGAGAGGTCAGCCCCAGCATTTT. It translates to CASTDRERGQPQHF. The rearrangement links TRBV12-3 or TRBV12-4 to TRBJ1-5; 7 bases map to TRBD1. The CDR3 contains 14 residues. Germline trimming cut 7 bases from V and 6 bases from J; bases unmatched to any gene: 9.

This clonotype has a handful of counts. This chain connects TRBV20-1 to TRBJ2-1, with 8 positions matching TRBD2. The length of the CDR3 is 15 residues. V was pared by 4 bases and J by 6 bases, with 11 bases of the junction left unmatched. The germline CDR1 and CDR2 sequences are DFQATT and SNEGSKA (reference sequence). CDR3 loop: CSAISGVGGINEQFF. CDR3 DNA sequence: TGCAGTGCTATTAGCGGGGTCGGGGGTATCAATGAGCAGTTCTTC.

A few counts support this clonotype. The rearrangement uses TRBV20-1 and TRBJ1-1; D is unresolved. V lost 6 bases and J 4 bases, leaving 12 bases between the germline ends. This CDR3 contains 12 residues. Germline CDR1 reads DFQATT; CDR2 reads SNEGSKA (reference sequence). Written as DNA, the CDR3 is TGCAGTGCCCGACCTCCGTTCACTGAAGCTTTCTTT. The encoded protein is CSARPPFTEAFF.

This clonotype was counted at least ten times. The chain couples TRBV7-9 to TRBJ2-1; D unclear. This CDR3 is 13 amino acids long. Germline V gene sequence: CDR1 SEHNR, CDR2 FQNEAQ (reference sequence). The V end lost 5 bases, the J end lost 8 bases, and 13 bases lay between the germline ends. As DNA, the CDR3 is TGTGCCAGCAGCCAATCATTGAGGTATGAGCAGTTCTTC. Translated, it gives CASSQSLRYEQFF.

This clonotype showed up many times. This rearrangement joins TRBV24-1 to TRBJ1-1; D call uncertain. Trimming pared 3 bases from V and 6 bases from J, leaving 10 bases between. The germline V gene has CDR1 KGHDR and CDR2 SFDVKD. This CDR3 is 13 amino acids long. The CDR3 spells CATSDPLTSEAFF. CDR3 nucleotide sequence: TGTGCCACCAGTGATCCCCTGACGTCTGAAGCTTTCTTT.

This clonotype was detected ten times or more. The V and J genes are TRBV18 and TRBJ2-7; 8 bases line up with TRBD1. The CDR3 contains 13 residues. CDR1 is KGHSH and CDR2 is LQKENI in the germline V gene. Unmatched junction bases numbered 5, after V lost 5 bases and J lost 5 bases. The CDR3 here is CASSMDRVNEQYV. CDR3 coding DNA: TGTGCCAGCTCAATGGACAGGGTAAACGAGCAGTACGTC.

A few counts support this clonotype. The J gene is TRBJ1-5, the V gene TRBV3-1; D is undetermined. From germline, CDR1 is LGHDT and CDR2 YNNKEL (reference sequence). V gave up 2 bases and J gave up 10 bases, with 3 bases separating them. The CDR3 totals 10 residues. For the CDR3, the DNA is TGTGCCAGCAGCCAACCCCCCCAGCATTTT. This codes for CASSQPPQHF.

This clonotype was seen many times. This chain links TRBV7-9 with TRBJ1-5, with unresolved D. Trimming removed 2 bases at V and 0 bases at J, with 5 bases between. Germline assignment: CDR1 SEHNR and CDR2 FQNEAQ (reference sequence). The CDR3 spans 14 residues. The CDR3 bases are TGTGCCAGCAGCTTAACTGATAGCAATCAGCCCCAGCATTTT. Translating gives CASSLTDSNQPQHF.

This clonotype occurred many times. The rearrangement links TRBV27 to TRBJ1-3; a weak D match, TRBD1 (6 bases). Deletions cut 0 bases from V and 0 bases from J, with 15 bases between. CDR1 and CDR2 (germline): MNHEY, SMNVEV (reference sequence). The CDR3 extends over 18 amino acids. Written as DNA, the CDR3 is TGTGCCAGCAGTTTATCGGGTACAGGGCCCCGCTCTGGAAACACCATATATTTT. This encodes CASSLSGTGPRSGNTIYF.

This clonotype showed up many times. The gene calls are TRBV24-1 and TRBJ2-3; 7 nucleotides line up with TRBD1. The CDR3 has 15 amino acids. CDR1 is KGHDR, CDR2 SFDVKD, per germline. V dropped 4 bases and J dropped 7; count of bases not matched to a gene: 10. For the CDR3, the DNA is TGTGCCACCAGTGACCCAAGGACAGGTGATTATACGCAGTATTTT. Amino acid sequence: CATSDPRTGDYTQYF.

The rearrangement joins TRBV5-1 to TRBJ2-7; D unclear. CDR1 is SGHRS, CDR2 YFSETQ, per germline. V was clipped by 0 bases and J by 0 bases, with 10 bases between them. The length of the CDR3 is 15 residues. The CDR3 DNA is TGCGCCAGCAGCTTGGTGCCAGAGAGCTCCTACGAGCAGTACGTC. The encoded protein is CASSLVPESSYEQYV.

This clonotype has more than one count but fewer than ten. V usage is TRBV7-2 and J usage is TRBJ2-5, with TRBD2 matching 12 bases. CDR3 length: 16 amino acids. The junction had 9 bases not matched to a gene; V was cut back by 5 bases and J by 5 bases. CDR1 is SGHTA, CDR2 FQGNSA, per germline. The chain's CDR3 is CASSRRTSGVFETQYF. CDR3 in DNA: TGTGCCAGCAGCCGAAGGACTAGCGGGGTCTTTGAGACCCAGTACTTC.

The chain combines TRBV7-9 with TRBJ2-1; no reliable D call. This CDR3 region has 13 residues. With 5 bases removed from V and 6 bases from J, the gap between germline ends came to 11 bases. Germline V lookup: CDR1 SEHNR, CDR2 FQNEAQ (reference sequence). The CDR3 DNA reads TGTGCCAGCAGCGGCCCAGGAAGCAATGAGCAGTTCTTC. Translation gives CASSGPGSNEQFF.

The rearrangement joins TRBV11-3 to TRBJ2-3; D gene ambiguous. The CDR3 has 11 residues. CDR1 is SGHNT, CDR2 YENEEA, per germline. Trimming took 4 bases from V and 10 from J, leaving 9 bases between them. This chain's CDR3 is CASSSTGSQYF. The DNA for the CDR3 is TGTGCCAGCAGCTCCACGGGCTCGCAGTATTTT.

This clonotype was seen many times. The rearrangement links TRBV4-1 to TRBJ2-1; D ambiguous. Per germline, CDR1 MGHRA and CDR2 YSYEKL. The CDR3 contains 13 residues. The V gene lost 2 bases and the J gene lost 6 bases, with 8 bases spanning the gap. CDR3 amino acids: CASSQNWGNEQFF. The CDR3 coding sequence is TGCGCCAGCAGCCAAAACTGGGGCAATGAGCAGTTCTTC.

This clonotype was counted only a few times. J is TRBJ2-5 and V is TRBV29-1; tentatively, D is TRBD1 (5 bases). The CDR3 covers 13 residues. V lost 7 bases and J lost 7, with 19 bases in between. Germline CDR1 is SQVTM and CDR2 is ANQGSEA. The CDR3 coding sequence is TGCAGCGCACTGCTCAGGGTTGTTGGGACCCAGTACTTC. It is translated as CSALLRVVGTQYF.